The rows below give T cell receptor beta chains drawn from one sample of a study of T cell responses to AZD1222 COVID-19 vaccine. Clones were sequenced by immunoSEQ multiplex PCR, and TCRdb holds only the in-frame ones, with some missing. The sample yields roughly 140,000 clones, approximately 87% seen once. This material consisted of peripheral blood, taken 28 days after the second AZD1222 dose. Source of these receptors: an adult who received the AZD1222 COVID-19 vaccine. The CDR3 runs from the conserved cysteine through the conserved F or W.

TRBJ2-2,TRBV19,CASSSDRVRELFF
TRBJ2-2,TRBV28,CASSLGGLNTGELFF
TRBJ2-7,TRBV6-1,CASSLSGSYEQYF
TRBJ2-3,TRBV5-6,CASSGREAKYTDTQYF
TRBJ2-3,TRBV3-1/TRBV3-2,CASSPLAGQGRRADTQYF
TRBJ2-7,TRBV18,CASSRPAKSYEQYF
TRBJ1-6,TRBV4-1,CASSQGTSAISPLHF
TRBJ1-6,TRBV7-3,CASSPGTANSPLHF
TRBJ2-3,TRBV9,CASSVGRFTDTQYF
TRBJ2-7,TRBV29-1,CSVEVPYREQYF
TRBJ2-3,TRBV5-4,CASSLGRGLADTQYF
TRBJ2-3,TRBV19,CASSRGIDTQYF
TRBJ1-4,TRBV7-2,CASSSRGGEKLFF
TRBJ2-2,TRBV7-2,CASSPIATGELFF
TRBJ1-2,TRBV6-5,CASSPHTGGGGYTF
TRBJ2-5,TRBV29-1,CSVVRVGETQYF
TRBJ2-2,TRBV5-1,CASSRGTSGPGELFF
TRBJ1-2,TRBV28,CASSPTGGVGYTF
TRBJ2-5,TRBV29-1,CSVRPDLETQYF
TRBJ1-2,TRBV7-2,CASSLRDNNYGYTF
TRBJ1-1,TRBV6-6,CASSYSPRGNTEAFF
TRBJ1-1,TRBV18,CASSGQAIKTTEAFF
TRBJ1-2,TRBV6-5,CASSFSGGLRGGYTF
TRBJ2-7,TRBV6-6,CASSATEQYF
TRBJ1-2,TRBV14,CASSQRAPPTYGYTF
TRBJ1-2,TRBV14,CASSQGQGTYGYTF
TRBJ1-1,TRBV19,CASSHGRGTNTEAFF
TRBJ2-3,TRBV28,CASSPQADTQYF
TRBJ2-3,TRBV5-4,CASSSPQGAVTDTQYF
TRBJ1-1,TRBV7-8,CASSLVQGTGAAFF
TRBJ1-3,TRBV30,CAWTSPGPRTNTIYF
TRBJ1-2,TRBV28,CASGRRGGVANYGYTF
TRBJ2-3,TRBV7-3,CASSLTTSGRYSDTQYF
TRBJ2-1,TRBV28,CASSLDSSGTKHRWQFF
TRBJ2-3,TRBV5-1,CASKRGSGSDTQYF